This TCR beta chain stems from a study of response to subunit inactivated influenza vaccine. General study points: Authors suggested each seasonal flu vaccination may recruit only limited numbers of new T cells.

TCRdb re-called the RT-PCR reads with MiXCR, one entry per CDR3 protein. The table has about 500,000 distinct CDR3 sequences, approximately 15% seen once. As for this clonotype: Its antigen is not known.

This CDR3 has 14 amino acids. CDR1 and CDR2 (germline): SEHNR, FQNEAQ (reference sequence). V dropped 1 base and J dropped 4 bases, with 7 bases sitting between them. This chain joins TRBV7-9 and TRBJ2-2; tentatively, D is TRBD2 (5 bases). This receptor was identified in a man between 50 and 75 years old who received an inactivated influenza vaccine. The source was CD4+ T cells sorted from PBMCs, collected less than 25 months after vaccination. CDR3 nucleotide sequence: TGTGCCAGCAGCTTAGAGGCGGGCACCGGGGAGCTGTTTTTT. As protein: CASSLEAGTGELFF.